What follows are 11 T cell receptor beta chains derived from one specimen sequenced in a study of spatial heterogeneity in lung cancer. As for time point: sample taken at primary tumor resection. Using its own MiXCR run on the 5' RACE reads, TCRdb lists one record per CDR3 protein. The table includes more than 65,000 distinct CDR3 sequences, approximately 8% detected once. The sequenced sample was PBMCs, obtained at surgery. The source of these receptors is a male donor with early-stage non-small cell lung cancer.

This clonotype was counted at least ten times. This chain's CDR3 is CASYKAPGYTF. The CDR3 DNA sequence: TGTGCCAGCTATAAGGCTCCTGGCTACACCTTC. This sequence joins TRBV3-1 and TRBJ1-2; D is undetermined. This CDR3 spans 11 amino acids. Germline V gene data show CDR1 as LGHDT and CDR2 as YNNKEL (reference sequence). V gave up 8 bases and J gave up 7 bases, with 11 bases separating them.

This clonotype showed up many times. J is TRBJ2-2 and V is TRBV2, with a weak D call TRBD2 (6 bases). The germline V gene encodes CDR1 SNHLY and CDR2 FYNNEI. V shed 8 bases and J shed 7 bases, with 14 bases lying between them. The CDR3 covers 13 residues. CDR3 in DNA: TGTGCCAGCGTGTCAAGGGAGGTCGGGGAGCTGTTTTTT. Translating gives CASVSREVGELFF.

This clonotype came up a few times. The rearrangement uses TRBV12-3 or TRBV12-4 and TRBJ1-1; D gene unclear. The CDR3 runs to 13 residues. Trimming cost V 3 bases and J 2 bases, with 7 bases left between them. CDR3 coding DNA: TGTGCCAGCAGTTTGACCCTCAACACTGAAGCTTTCTTT. Its protein is CASSLTLNTEAFF.

This clonotype came up many times. This chain uses TRBV30 with TRBJ2-1, with unresolved D. Between the trimmed V and J ends, which lost 1 base and 4 bases, there was a span of 8 bases. The CDR3 sequence is 13 residues long. CDR1 and CDR2 (germline): GTSNPN, SVGIG (reference sequence). The CDR3, as DNA: TGTGCCTGGAGTGGGACCGCATACAATGAGCAGTTCTTC. It codes for CAWSGTAYNEQFF. Variable domain in full (rest from reference TRBV30 and TRBJ2-1): SQTIHQWPATLVQPVGSPLSLECTVEGTSNPNLYWYRQAAGRGLQLLFYSVGIGQISSEVPQNLSASRPQDRQFILSSKKLLLSDSGFYLCAWSGTAYNEQFFGPGTRLTVL.

V usage is TRBV25-1 and J usage is TRBJ2-3; D remains unclear. Trimming took off 3 bases at V and 9 bases at J, with 13 bases between the two ends. This CDR3 comprises 13 residues. Germline values: CDR1 MGHDK, CDR2 SYGVNS. CDR3 protein: CASSEVGLVTQYF. The CDR3 region has the DNA TGTGCCAGCAGTGAGGTGGGGTTAGTCACGCAGTATTTT.

This clonotype was picked up many times. The V gene is TRBV5-1, the J gene TRBJ1-1, with D possibly being TRBD1 (5 bases). This CDR3 has 14 residues. Trimming took 4 bases from V and 2 from J, leaving 12 bases between them. Germline CDR1 SGHRS, CDR2 YFSETQ. CDR3 region: CASSRAGQNTEAFF. CDR3 coding DNA: TGCGCCAGCAGCCGAGCTGGACAAAACACTGAAGCTTTCTTT.

This clonotype was seen at least ten times. V usage is TRBV12-3 or TRBV12-4 and J usage is TRBJ2-7; D is uncertain. V dropped 1 base and J dropped 0 bases, with 10 bases sitting between them. The CDR3 runs to 15 residues. The CDR3 DNA sequence: TGTGCCAGCAGTTTAGGGCTCTTGCCCTCCTACGAGCAGTACTTC. Amino acid sequence: CASSLGLLPSYEQYF.

This chain joins TRBV4-1 and TRBJ2-7; TRBD1 or TRBD2 may be the D gene (5 bases each). Trimming cost V 3 bases and J 0 bases, with 9 bases left between them. Germline lookup yields CDR1 MGHRA and CDR2 YSYEKL. The CDR3 contains 14 residues. The chain's CDR3 is CASSQGVYSYEQYF. The CDR3 region has the DNA TGCGCCAGCAGCCAGGGGGTTTACTCCTACGAGCAGTACTTC.

In its sample, this clonotype was seen a few times. The gene calls are TRBV12-3 or TRBV12-4 and TRBJ1-1; 9 bases align to TRBD1. CDR3 size: 16 residues. The J segment lost 1 base and the V segment lost 5 bases, leaving 8 bases of the junction unmatched. The CDR3 sequence: CASSGRYRGQNTEAFF. As DNA, the CDR3 is TGTGCCAGCAGTGGACGGTACAGGGGGCAGAACACTGAAGCTTTCTTT.

This clonotype occurred a few times. The V and J genes are TRBV18 and TRBJ2-3, with unresolved D. The CDR3 sequence is 14 residues long. Germline V gives CDR1 KGHSH, CDR2 LQKENI. Between the trimmed V and J ends, which lost 3 bases and 1 base, there was a span of 8 bases. The CDR3 nucleotides read TGTGCCAGCTCACCCTCGGACGGCACAGATACGCAGTATTTT. Protein sequence: CASSPSDGTDTQYF.

This clonotype occurred many times. The chain joins TRBV6-5 to TRBJ2-3; 10 bases are a match to TRBD2. The germline gives CDR1 MNHEY, CDR2 SVGAGI. CDR3 length equals 14 residues. J was trimmed by 3 bases and V by 10 bases; bases with no gene match: 7. The CDR3 is CAIPLAGVTDTQYF. DNA of the CDR3: TGTGCCATCCCGCTAGCGGGAGTGACAGATACGCAGTATTTT.